The present TCR beta chain was sequenced within a study of kidney transplant recipient with SARS-CoV-2 infection. TCRdb reprocessed the reads with MiXCR, giving one entry per CDR3 protein. The sample carries some 220,000 distinct CDR3 sequences, 29% recorded once. This clonotype has at least ten counts. Germline-derived CDR1 and CDR2 are SGHNT and YENEEA. This CDR3 comprises 13 residues. The V end was cut by 4 bases, the J end by 3 bases, with 8 bases between. The source material was a blood sample, sampled at baseline and on approximately day 120 from a kidney transplant recipient. The source of this sequence is a male patient between 25 and 39 years old who had COVID-19 and was a kidney transplant recipient. Some T cells may be provided by the graft donor. This chain links TRBV11-3 with TRBJ2-3; D is unresolved. The CDR3 region is CASSYYTTDTQYF. CDR3 nucleotide sequence: TGTGCCAGCAGCTACTACACAACAGATACGCAGTATTTT.